Following are 22 T cell receptor beta chains from one sample sequenced in a study of T cell repertoires in cytomegalovirus infection. The antigens of these receptors remain unknown. TCRdb recomputed calls from the reads with MiXCR, one row per CDR3 protein. The sample gives 750,000 to 950,000 distinct CDR3 sequences, 25% to 35% of which show up once; around 13% is in the top ten. Sample: cultured CD8+ T cells from PBMCs, taken from culture after CMV antigen stimulation. The receptors were gathered from a human donor in good health (CMV status not recorded). Some clones in this sample may be carry-over from other donors' samples.

The chain joins TRBV7-9 to TRBJ2-1; weak D call: TRBD1 (5 bases). The CDR3 consists of 12 residues. CDR1 SEHNR and CDR2 FQNEAQ come from the germline V gene (reference sequence). With 4 bases removed from V and 10 bases from J, the gap between germline ends came to 11 bases. This chain's CDR3 is CASSSRVEEQFF. CDR3 DNA sequence: TGTGCCAGCAGCTCCAGGGTCGAAGAGCAGTTCTTC.

The V gene is TRBV6-1, the J gene TRBJ1-2; D might be TRBD1 (5 bases). CDR3 length: 18 residues. The V gene lost 7 bases and the J gene lost 0 bases, with 24 bases spanning the gap. The germline gives CDR1 MNHNS, CDR2 SASEGT. Here the CDR3 DNA reads TGTGCCAGCATGTATACAGTTTACCGGGACGGAGCTAACTATGGCTACACCTTC. Protein: CASMYTVYRDGANYGYTF.

Points on this clonotype: One junction end disagrees with the germline gene, perhaps due to a read error. This chain links TRBV12-3 or TRBV12-4 with TRBJ1-5; D may be TRBD1 (6 bases). This CDR3 contains 16 residues. CDR3 in amino acids: CAGSKTAGGARQPQHF. The DNA of the CDR3 is TGTGCCGGCAGCAAAACCGCGGGGGGGGCGCGACAGCCCCAGCATTTT.

This clonotype was detected only a few times. The chain links TRBV4-1 to TRBJ1-1; D is unclear. CDR1 is MGHRA and CDR2 is YSYEKL in the germline V gene. The CDR3 sequence is 15 residues long. Trimming removed 3 bases at V and 3 bases at J, with 14 bases between. CDR3 sequence: CASSHFRSSDTEAFF. The CDR3, as DNA: TGCGCCAGCAGCCACTTCAGAAGCTCGGACACTGAAGCTTTCTTT.

This clonotype was seen only once. This chain uses TRBV5-4 with TRBJ1-6; D may be TRBD1 (6 bases). The CDR3 is made up of 14 amino acids. V lost 4 bases to trimming and J lost 7 bases, with 12 bases between them. Per germline, CDR1 SGHNT and CDR2 YYREEE (reference sequence). CDR3 in amino acids: CASSPDSPNSPLHF. Written as DNA, the CDR3 is TGTGCCAGCAGCCCGGACAGCCCCAATTCACCCCTCCACTTT.

This clonotype appeared a few times. The chain carries TRBV10-3 and TRBJ2-3; D possibly corresponds to TRBD1 (5 bases). V was shortened by 0 bases and J by 0 bases, with 7 bases between the two germline ends. The V gene's germline CDR1 is ENHRY and CDR2 SYGVKD. The CDR3 sequence is 15 residues long. In DNA, the CDR3 is TGTGCCATCAGTGAGTCGACAGCTAGCACAGATACGCAGTATTTT. Translated: CAISESTASTDTQYF.

This clonotype was counted between two and nine times. The chain's CDR3 is CASSLPPWSNTEAFF. CDR3 nucleotide sequence: TGTGCCAGCAGCCTCCCCCCTTGGTCGAACACTGAAGCTTTCTTT. The V and J genes are TRBV6-2 or TRBV6-3 and TRBJ1-1; D gene unclear. In germline, CDR1 is MNHEY, CDR2 SVGEGT. Trimming cost V 6 bases and J 1 base, with 15 bases left between them. The CDR3 sequence is 15 residues long.

The sample holds a few counts of this clonotype. The rearrangement links TRBV2 to TRBJ2-5, with TRBD1 identical over 10 bases. Germline loops: CDR1 SNHLY, CDR2 FYNNEI. J lost 3 bases, V lost 7 bases, and 2 bases had no gene match. The CDR3 is 13 residues long. The chain's CDR3 is CASIGQGEETQYF. CDR3 DNA sequence: TGTGCCAGCATTGGACAGGGGGAAGAGACCCAGTACTTC.

The sample holds a few counts of this clonotype. V is TRBV7-9 and J is TRBJ1-6; 7 bases align to TRBD1. V shed 0 bases, J shed 9 bases, and the junction held 5 bases outside the gene matches. The CDR3 is 15 amino acids. The germline CDR1 and CDR2 sequences are SEHNR and FQNEAQ (reference sequence). The CDR3 nucleotides read TGTGCCAGCAGCTTAGCGAGGACAGGCAGTTCACCCCTCCACTTT. Protein product: CASSLARTGSSPLHF. Based on the CDR3 plus reference TRBV7-9 and TRBJ1-6, the full variable domain is DTGVSQNPRHKITKRGQNVTFRCDPISEHNRLYWYRQTLGQGPEFLTYFQNEAQLEKSRLLSDRFSAERPKGSFSTLEIQRTEQGDSAMYLCASSLARTGSSPLHFGNGTRLTVT.

The V gene is TRBV7-6, the J gene TRBJ2-7; D call uncertain. Deletions cut 5 bases from V and 1 base from J, with 12 bases between. The germline CDR1 and CDR2 sequences are SGHVS and FNYEAQ. This CDR3 contains 14 residues. The CDR3 DNA reads as TGTGCCAGCAGCCCCCGGACGGATTCCTACGAGCAGTACGTC. Amino acids: CASSPRTDSYEQYV.

As for this clonotype: One junction end does not reproduce the germline sequence, and a read error may be involved. V is TRBV7-6 and J is TRBJ2-3; the match to TRBD2 covers 11 bases. The CDR3 is 16 residues long. In germline, CDR1 is SGHVS, CDR2 FNYEAQ. The CDR3 bases are TGTGCTAGCAGTCCCGGGACTAGCGGAAGCACAGATACGCAGTATTTT. Its translation: CASSPGTSGSTDTQYF.

The chain has TRBV25-1 and TRBJ2-7, with D perhaps TRBD1 (5 bases). The CDR3 runs to 12 residues. V dropped 8 bases and J dropped 5 bases, with 13 bases sitting between them. The germline gives CDR1 MGHDK, CDR2 SYGVNS. CDR3 loop: CASEAGFDEQYF. As DNA, the CDR3 is TGTGCCAGCGAGGCAGGGTTCGACGAGCAGTACTTC.

This clonotype was counted only a few times. This chain joins TRBV7-6 and TRBJ2-1; D is unclear. Germline V gene data show CDR1 as SGHVS and CDR2 as FNYEAQ. The CDR3 extends over 13 amino acids. V was shortened by 5 bases and J by 9 bases, with 14 bases between the two germline ends. This CDR3 is CASSPAGWGEQFF. The CDR3 region has the DNA TGTGCCAGCAGCCCCGCCGGTTGGGGTGAGCAGTTCTTC.

The chain recombines TRBV7-6 with TRBJ1-4; D remains ambiguous. V was trimmed by 5 bases and J by 7 bases, leaving 11 bases between them. Per germline, CDR1 SGHVS and CDR2 FNYEAQ. The CDR3 loop spans 13 amino acids. The CDR3, as DNA: TGTGCCAGCAGCGAGCTGTACGGTGAAAAACTGTTTTTT. It translates to CASSELYGEKLFF.

The V gene is TRBV11-3, the J gene TRBJ2-7; D gene ambiguous. Germline V gene lookup returns CDR1 SGHNT and CDR2 YENEEA. Trimming took 2 bases from V and 2 from J, leaving 10 bases between them. The CDR3 totals 14 residues. The CDR3 protein is CASSLPLLTYEQYV. CDR3 bases: TGTGCCAGCAGCTTACCGCTGTTGACCTACGAGCAGTACGTC.

The chain is built from TRBV4-3 and TRBJ2-2; D call uncertain. Germline V CDR1 and CDR2: LGHNA, YSLEER. Between the trimmed V and J ends, which lost 4 bases and 2 bases, there was a span of 11 bases. CDR3 size: 15 residues. The CDR3 coding sequence is TGCGCCAGCAGCCGAACTCCCCTCAACACCGGGGAGCTGTTTTTT. This translates into CASSRTPLNTGELFF.

This clonotype was found a few times. Here the CDR3 DNA reads TGTGCCAGCAGCCGGACTAGCGGGGTCTCCCCATACAATGAGCAGTTCTTC. It yields the protein CASSRTSGVSPYNEQFF. The chain uses TRBV7-4 and TRBJ2-1; 12 bases align to TRBD2. V lost 5 bases and J lost 4; bases outside the gene matches: 9. This CDR3 spans 17 amino acids. Germline lookup yields CDR1 SGHVT and CDR2 SQSDAQ. The variable domain in full, completed from reference TRBV7-4 and TRBJ2-1, reads GAGVSQSPRYKVAKRGRDVALRCDSISGHVTLYWYRQTLGQGSEVLTYSQSDAQRDKSGRPSGRFSAERPERSVSTLKIQRTEQGDSAVYLCASSRTSGVSPYNEQFFGPGTRLTVL.

V and J are TRBV5-1 and TRBJ1-1; 7 bases are shared with TRBD1. The CDR3 sequence is 16 residues long. CDR1 is SGHRS and CDR2 is YFSETQ in the germline V gene. The ends lost 4 bases at V and 0 bases at J; junction bases unmatched: 9. The CDR3 nucleotides are TGCGCCAGCAGCCTAAGGACAGGTTCCTTGAACACTGAAGCTTTCTTT. Protein: CASSLRTGSLNTEAFF.

The rearrangement joins TRBV19 to TRBJ1-1; 7 nucleotides agree with TRBD1. Germline CDR1 reads LNHDA; CDR2 reads SQIVND (reference sequence). This CDR3 spans 13 amino acids. V lost 6 bases and J lost 4; bases outside the gene matches: 5. CDR3 bases: TGTGCCAGTAGGGCGGCAGGGGGCACTGAAGCTTTCTTT. This translates into CASRAAGGTEAFF.

The chain links TRBV6-6 to TRBJ1-6, with a possible D match to TRBD1 (5 bases). Looked up from germline, CDR1 is MNHNY and CDR2 is SVGAGI (reference sequence). With 8 bases removed from V and 2 bases from J, the gap between germline ends came to 19 bases. The CDR3 has 17 amino acids. The CDR3 is CASDPRDGSTYNSPLHF. In DNA form, the CDR3 reads TGTGCCAGCGACCCCCGGGACGGAAGCACCTATAATTCACCCCTCCACTTT.

This clonotype was detected a few times. V usage is TRBV6-5 and J usage is TRBJ1-1, with 8 bases that match TRBD1. The CDR3 runs 12 residues. Looked up from germline, CDR1 is MNHEY and CDR2 is SVGAGI. Trimming removed 2 bases from V and 8 bases from J; junction bases left unmatched: 1. The CDR3 nucleotides read TGTGCCAGCAGTTACCCAGGGGGCGAAGCTTTCTTT. Its protein product is CASSYPGGEAFF.

This chain joins TRBV7-9 and TRBJ1-2, with D hard to call. The length of the CDR3 is 13 residues. Between the trimmed V and J ends, which lost 4 bases and 4 bases, there was a span of 10 bases. From germline, CDR1 is SEHNR and CDR2 FQNEAQ (reference sequence). For the CDR3, the DNA is TGTGCCAGCAGCTCCTGGGGTCTCTATGGCTACACCTTC. Encoded protein: CASSSWGLYGYTF.